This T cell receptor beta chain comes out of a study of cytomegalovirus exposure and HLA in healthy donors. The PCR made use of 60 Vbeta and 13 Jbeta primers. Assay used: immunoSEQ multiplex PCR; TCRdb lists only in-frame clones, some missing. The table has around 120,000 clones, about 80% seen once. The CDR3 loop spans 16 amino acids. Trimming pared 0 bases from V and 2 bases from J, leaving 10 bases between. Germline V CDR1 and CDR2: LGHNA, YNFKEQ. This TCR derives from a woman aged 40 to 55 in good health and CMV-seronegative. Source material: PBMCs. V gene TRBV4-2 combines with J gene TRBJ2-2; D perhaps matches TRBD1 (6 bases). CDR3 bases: TGTGCCAGCAGCCAAGAACAGGGAAGAAACACCGGGGAGCTGTTTTTT. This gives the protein CASSQEQGRNTGELFF.